Presented here are 20 T cell receptor beta chains from one specimen sequenced in a study of immune evolution from preneoplasia to lung adenocarcinoma. This table comes from immunoSEQ multiplex PCR, and its TCRdb copy is limited to in-frame clones, with some not included. The table shows approximately 5,100 clones, with approximately 67% occurring only once. Sequencing was done on a sample of FFPE adjacent normal lung tissue. The receptor set was obtained from a person aged 80 or older with lung adenocarcinoma.

J is TRBJ1-4 and V is TRBV11-3, with TRBD1 matching 7 bases. Germline assignment: CDR1 SGHNT and CDR2 YENEEA. This CDR3 region has 16 residues. After removal of 1 base from V and 4 bases from J, the junction contained 6 bases not matched to a gene. CDR3 region: CASSLGPGQSNEKLFF. CDR3 DNA sequence: TGTGCCAGCAGCTTAGGACCGGGACAGAGTAATGAAAAACTGTTTTTT.

The V call is TRBV19, the J call TRBJ1-2, with 8 nucleotides matching TRBD1. CDR1 is LNHDA, CDR2 SQIVND, per germline (reference sequence). CDR3 length equals 14 residues. V gave up 3 bases and J gave up 8 bases; unmatched junction bases: 8. DNA of the CDR3: TGTGCCAGTAGTATCCCCGGACAGGGATGGGGCTACACCTTC. This translates into CASSIPGQGWGYTF.

For this clone: A junction boundary mismatches the germline segment, possibly from a read error. The chain is built from TRBV4-2 and TRBJ1-2; no clear D. The CDR3 is 13 amino acids. Germline lookup yields CDR1 LGHNA and CDR2 YNFKEQ. This CDR3 is CASSQEGEYGCTF. The CDR3 DNA sequence: TGTGCCAGCAGCCAAGAAGGAGAATATGGCTGCACCTTC.

The J gene is TRBJ1-5, the V gene TRBV18; a possible D gene is TRBD1 (6 bases). This CDR3 region has 15 residues. V lost 4 bases to trimming and J lost 4 bases, with 14 bases between them. Germline CDR1 reads KGHSH; CDR2 reads LQKENI. CDR3 DNA sequence: TGTGCCAGCTCACACGGGGACATCCGAAATCAGCCCCAGCATTTT. It translates to CASSHGDIRNQPQHF.

The chain joins TRBV4-3 to TRBJ2-1; D gene ambiguous. Germline CDR1 reads LGHNA; CDR2 reads YSLEER. The CDR3 is made up of 16 amino acids. With 4 bases removed from V and 5 bases from J, the gap between germline ends came to 18 bases. The CDR3 is CASSPERHLLNNEQFF. CDR3 DNA sequence: TGCGCCAGCAGCCCGGAGAGACACCTACTAAACAATGAGCAGTTCTTC.

This rearrangement joins TRBV2 to TRBJ2-7, with D possibly being TRBD1 (7 bases). The CDR3 sequence is 14 residues long. V was shortened by 6 bases and J by 4 bases, with 16 bases between the two germline ends. The V gene's germline CDR1 is SNHLY and CDR2 FYNNEI. CDR3 sequence: CASRRDRDFYEQYF. The CDR3 region has the DNA TGTGCCAGCAGACGCGACAGGGACTTTTACGAGCAGTACTTC.

The chain carries TRBV28 and TRBJ2-5; 9 bases are a match to TRBD2. Per the germline V gene, CDR1 is MDHEN and CDR2 is SYDVKM. The CDR3 length is 15 residues. V dropped 6 bases and J dropped 4; count of bases not matched to a gene: 9. The DNA of the CDR3 is TGTGCCAGCAGCCTCGGGCGGGGGGGTTCAGAGACCCAGTACTTC. It codes for CASSLGRGGSETQYF. Combining the CDR3 with reference TRBV28 and TRBJ2-5 gives the whole variable domain DVKVTQSSRYLVKRTGEKVFLECVQDMDHENMFWYRQDPGLGLRLIYFSYDVKMKEKGDIPEGYSVSREKKERFSLILESASTNQTSMYLCASSLGRGGSETQYFGPGTRLLVL.

J is TRBJ2-7 and V is TRBV15, with D perhaps being TRBD1 or TRBD2 (5 bases each). Germline CDR1 LNHNV, CDR2 YYDKDF (reference sequence). Trimming stripped 3 bases from V and 6 bases from J, with 18 bases between. The CDR3 is made up of 15 amino acids. The CDR3 sequence is CATSRDPGTFGEQYF. The CDR3, as DNA: TGTGCCACCAGCAGGGACCCCGGGACCTTCGGCGAGCAGTACTTC.

This clone appeared a single time. The chain couples TRBV10-3 to TRBJ1-1; TRBD1 matches 7 bases. The length of the CDR3 is 13 residues. The J segment lost 4 bases and the V segment lost 10 bases, leaving 9 bases of the junction unmatched. Germline lookup yields CDR1 ENHRY and CDR2 SYGVKD. The CDR3 protein is CATTKQGSTEAFF. DNA for the CDR3: TGTGCCACCACGAAACAGGGGAGCACTGAAGCTTTCTTT.

The rearrangement uses TRBV27 and TRBJ2-5; the match to TRBD1 covers 9 bases. The CDR3 totals 14 residues. CDR1 is MNHEY and CDR2 is SMNVEV in the germline V gene (reference sequence). The V and J ends lost 6 bases and 4 bases, in that order; junction bases with no gene match: 6. CDR3 nucleotide sequence: TGTGCCAGCAGCACCCAGACAGGGGGAGAGACCCAGTACTTC. Protein: CASSTQTGGETQYF.

CDR3 DNA sequence: TGCGCCAGCAGCTTGGAGCCGGGGCCGGATATATCTAACTATGGCTACACCTTC. Encoded protein: CASSLEPGPDISNYGYTF. The chain joins TRBV5-1 to TRBJ1-2, with D possibly matching TRBD1 (5 bases). This CDR3 contains 18 residues. V lost 0 bases, J lost 0 bases, and 18 bases lay in between. Per the germline V gene, CDR1 is SGHRS and CDR2 is YFSETQ.

The chain couples TRBV11-3 to TRBJ2-1; 8 nucleotides align to TRBD2. Trimming took 5 bases from V and 0 from J; bases not matched to a gene: 9. The CDR3 runs to 17 residues. Looked up from germline, CDR1 is SGHNT and CDR2 is YENEEA. Here the CDR3 DNA reads TGTGCCAGCAGCGACCCCGGGGGGGCTAGCTCCTACAATGAGCAGTTCTTC. Amino acid sequence: CASSDPGGASSYNEQFF.

V and J are TRBV9 and TRBJ1-1, with D unresolved. Looked up from germline, CDR1 is SGDLS and CDR2 is YYNGEE. The CDR3 totals 13 residues. V lost 3 bases to trimming and J lost 3 bases, with 9 bases between them. The CDR3 DNA reads as TGTGCCAGCAGCGCGGACCACGACACTGAAGCTTTCTTT. Protein sequence: CASSADHDTEAFF.

This clone appeared a single time. This chain connects TRBV7-9 to TRBJ2-7; no reliable D call. Germline loops: CDR1 SEHNR, CDR2 FQNEAQ (reference sequence). The CDR3 contains 12 residues. Trimming removed 5 bases from V and 4 bases from J, with 9 bases in between. CDR3 sequence: CASSPNRYEQYF. The CDR3 DNA reads TGTGCCAGCAGCCCAAACAGATACGAGCAGTACTTC.

This rearrangement joins TRBV6-5 to TRBJ1-2; 7 bases line up with TRBD1. Germline assignment: CDR1 MNHEY and CDR2 SVGAGI. The CDR3 consists of 14 residues. J was trimmed by 6 bases and V by 7 bases; bases with no gene match: 11. The CDR3 bases are TGTGCCAGCAATCGACAGGGTGGGAAAAATGGCTACACCTTC. Translated: CASNRQGGKNGYTF.

This chain uses TRBV11-3 with TRBJ1-1; no firm D call. This CDR3 spans 13 amino acids. Germline V gene data show CDR1 as SGHNT and CDR2 as YENEEA. Trimming cost V 5 bases and J 0 bases, with 7 bases left between them. As DNA, the CDR3 is TGTGCCAGCAGCCAAGGGCTGAACACTGAAGCTTTCTTT. Translated, it gives CASSQGLNTEAFF.

The rearrangement links TRBV4-1 to TRBJ1-1; D is unclear. Deletions cut 1 base from V and 3 bases from J, with 6 bases between. Germline values: CDR1 MGHRA, CDR2 YSYEKL. The CDR3 extends over 13 amino acids. The CDR3 region has the DNA TGCGCCAGCAGCCAAGCCCAATACACTGAAGCTTTCTTT. It yields the protein CASSQAQYTEAFF.

The chain joins TRBV11-3 to TRBJ2-6; D ambiguous. Germline CDR1 is SGHNT and CDR2 is YENEEA. The CDR3 totals 15 residues. With 4 bases removed from V and 0 bases from J, the gap between germline ends came to 7 bases. The CDR3 is CASSSTRSGANVLTF. In DNA, the CDR3 is TGTGCCAGCAGCTCAACCCGCTCTGGGGCCAACGTCCTGACTTTC.

CDR3: CSVDHRGLLYNEQFF. CDR3 in DNA: TGCAGCGTTGACCATAGGGGGCTACTTTACAATGAGCAGTTCTTC. V gene TRBV29-1 combines with J gene TRBJ2-1; 7 nucleotides align to TRBD1. The CDR3 is 15 residues long. J gave up 4 bases and V 3 bases, and 9 bases lay outside the gene matches. The germline V gene encodes CDR1 SQVTM and CDR2 ANQGSEA.

This rearrangement joins TRBV27 to TRBJ1-6; a weak D match, TRBD1 (6 bases). Trimming stripped 5 bases from V and 3 bases from J, with 14 bases between. Germline values: CDR1 MNHEY, CDR2 SMNVEV (reference sequence). This CDR3 comprises 16 residues. The CDR3 DNA is TGTGCCAGCAGTCCCAGGGGACCGCGCTATAATTCACCCCTCCACTTT. Translated: CASSPRGPRYNSPLHF.